This TCR beta chain appears in the sequencing data of a study of blood T cell repertoires in COVID-19. Overall study context: Some COVID-19 samples were acute and others convalescent; all came from the United States, Italy and Spain.

Germline CDR1 and CDR2: SNHLY and FYNNEI. V was cut by 3 bases and J by 1 base, with 3 bases left in between. The CDR3 sequence is 12 residues long. Using immunoSEQ multiplex PCR, the repertoire was profiled, and TCRdb retains in-frame clones only, with some absent. The profile shows tens of thousands of clones, 88% of them singletons. The sequence derives from a human donor in a cohort sampled during active COVID-19. The chain recombines TRBV2 with TRBJ1-2, with D hard to call. The sample consisted of peripheral blood. The DNA of the CDR3 is TGTGCCAGCAGTGACCATAACTATGGCTACACCTTC. As protein: CASSDHNYGYTF.